This T cell receptor beta chain was sequenced during a study of molecular identifiers for immune sequencing clone quantification (dated by TCRdb to the late 2010s). General notes on the study: For a replicate experiment, the RNA from either approximately 20,000 or 100,000 naive CD8 T cells was divided into five aliquots, and four of those aliquots went on to sequencing. This methods study benchmarked molecular-identifier clustering-based TCR repertoire sequencing (MIDCIRS) and TCR RNA copy counting, using CD8 T cells to do so.

Libraries of naive CD8 T cells were built from about 21,000 to 970,000 sorted cells, with 10%, 30% or 50% of the purified RNA used. On a BD FACSAria II, naive CD8 T cells were FACS-sorted as CD8+CD4-CCR7+CD45RA+ and collected into RLT Plus buffer. To test detection sensitivity, Jurkat RNA equivalent to roughly nine TCR copies was spiked into samples of roughly 18,000-1,000,000 naive CD8 T cells. Enrichment of CD8 T cells was done with RosetteSep CD8+ T Cell Enrichment Cocktail plus Ficoll-Paque, and ACK red cell lysis came afterward. On this clonotype itself: Its antigen remains unidentified. Base qualities are missing; no much larger clone stands one base away.

Broad study findings and their caveats: Highly expanded clone sizes could be underestimated if identical TCR molecules share a barcode. Without barcode sub-clustering, chimeric consensus sequences inflated TCR diversity; chimeras reached as high as 47%. Clones above 20 RNA copies held over 98% of molecules in CMV-specific effector cells but under 1% in naive cells. Modeling indicated 2.5 to 3 TCR RNA copies recovered per cell, compared with 7.5 to 10 by digital PCR, which implies a capture efficiency of around 31%. Spiked-in Jurkat TCR RNA equivalent to a single cell was reported to be detectable even among approximately 1 million naive CD8 T cells. Spiked-in Jurkat TCR RNA (around 9 copies' worth), which is not part of the donor repertoire, was contained in the naive libraries.

Library prep was done by PCR. Sequencing relied on a NextSeq 500. Bulk TCR libraries were generated as previously described, with the TCR primers listed in Table S5 used. Purification of total RNA was performed with the Qiagen AllPrep DNA/RNA kit. Before analysis, reads from multiple sequencing runs of one library were combined. The original methods were these. Reads were retained only if their TCR constant sequence matched exactly, and those retained reads were trimmed to 150 nt and grouped according to their 12-nt molecular barcodes. Reads in each barcode group were sub-clustered using a 15% Levenshtein threshold, and a quality-weighted consensus sequence was built for each RNA molecule. Non-functional sequences were filtered out, along with any lower-count sequence sitting one edit away from another sequence. Based on a fit of two negative binomial distributions, barcode sub-clusters having less than 20% of the maximum read count were discarded. The public reads were reanalyzed by TCRdb: fastp trimming at Q25, MiXCR alignment, in-frame beta chains only. Identical CDR3 protein sequences are pooled into one entry, listed with their most common genes and DNA. What appears here as the V and J calls and clone size reflects TCRdb's work, not the paper's. This sample comprises 85,000 to 100,000 distinct CDR3 sequences, 24% of them detected only once. The ten most abundant clones make up 0.94% of the sample.

The sequence was obtained from a human donor in good health. Some libraries in this study had Jurkat cell RNA spiked in. Sequenced input: naive CD8+ T cells from blood, with Jurkat cell RNA spiked in. The sample's cell subset or site label is to be understood as: FACS-sorted CD8+CD4-CCR7+CD45RA+ naive T cells.

The CDR3 protein is CSVSGLAGLLNEQFF. The sequenced DNA: TGCAGCGTTAGTGGACTAGCGGGTCTTCTCAATGAGCAGTTCTTC. Rearrangement joined TRBV29-1 to TRBJ2-1, and 11 junctional nucleotides match TRBD2. Ends trimmed: V by 5 bases, J by 6 bases; bases unmatched to a gene: 9. CDR1 and CDR2 were assigned from the germline V gene as SQVTM and ANQGSEA. Inclusive of the bounding cysteine and phenylalanine, the CDR3 is 15 residues long. CDR3 DNA only is kept here, 45 bases in frame from base 1.